Included here is one T cell receptor (beta chain) sequence, with context. The antigen remains undetermined. Measured with immunoSEQ multiplex PCR; TCRdb has only the in-frame clones, and not every one. This sample has approximately 97,000 clones, with roughly 91% found just once. The entry originates in a study of graft-versus-host responses after intestinal transplantation. V shed 3 bases and J shed 1 base, with 7 bases lying between them. The V gene's germline CDR1 is LGHNA and CDR2 YSLEER. This CDR3 is 13 amino acids long. Points from the study as a whole: Maximum circulating GvH clone levels tracked with early post-transplant HvG decreases.

The receptor comes from a human donor who was the organ donor for an intestinal transplant. The rearrangement joins TRBV4-3 to TRBJ2-7; TRBD2 is a possible D gene (6 bases). Sequences were derived from unstimulated CD4+ T cells sorted from spleen or lymph node cells, sampled before transplant. The CDR3 DNA is TGCGCCAGCAGCCACGGGAGATCCTACGAGCAGTACTTC. It is translated as CASSHGRSYEQYF.